This TCR beta chain was retrieved from a study of T cells after yellow fever vaccination. The study's findings and limits: Abundant clonotypes (contaminants from the bulk population) could be present in FACS-sorted repertoires. Only a minor proportion of clonotypes was detected across both CD4 and CD8 compartments. A large majority of primary-vaccination clones showed up again after the booster (roughly 96% CD4, almost 90% CD8).

Turning to this clonotype: The antigen remains unidentified.

This CDR3 contains 13 residues. V lost 0 bases to trimming and J lost 12 bases, with 12 bases between them. Germline lookup yields CDR1 SGHAT and CDR2 FQNNGV. Generation of TCR cDNA used 5'RACE template switching (which added a universal primer site and UMIs). TCRdb used MiXCR to reprocess the 5' RACE reads, holding one entry per CDR3 protein. The sample has hundreds of thousands of distinct CDR3 sequences, roughly 3.5% seen once. The sequences come from PBMCs, collected on the day of the yellow fever booster vaccination. V usage is TRBV11-2 and J usage is TRBJ1-5; the D gene is possibly TRBD1 (6 bases). The source is a man aged 18 to 30 who received the YFV17D yellow fever vaccine. CDR3 sequence reads: CASSLESWTDQHF. The CDR3 DNA is TGTGCCAGCAGCTTAGAGAGCTGGACAGACCAGCATTTT.